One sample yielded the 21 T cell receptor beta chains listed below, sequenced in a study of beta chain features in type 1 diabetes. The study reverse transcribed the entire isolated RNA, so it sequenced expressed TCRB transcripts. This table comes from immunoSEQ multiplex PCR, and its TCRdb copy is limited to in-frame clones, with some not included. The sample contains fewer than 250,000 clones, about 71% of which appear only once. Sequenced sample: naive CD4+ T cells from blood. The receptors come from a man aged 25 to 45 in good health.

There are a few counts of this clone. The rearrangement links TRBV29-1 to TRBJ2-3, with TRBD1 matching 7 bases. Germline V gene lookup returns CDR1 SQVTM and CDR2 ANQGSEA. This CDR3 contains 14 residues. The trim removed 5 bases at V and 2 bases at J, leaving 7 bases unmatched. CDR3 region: CSVQKGQSTDTQYF. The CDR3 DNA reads TGCAGCGTTCAAAAGGGACAGTCCACAGATACGCAGTATTTT.

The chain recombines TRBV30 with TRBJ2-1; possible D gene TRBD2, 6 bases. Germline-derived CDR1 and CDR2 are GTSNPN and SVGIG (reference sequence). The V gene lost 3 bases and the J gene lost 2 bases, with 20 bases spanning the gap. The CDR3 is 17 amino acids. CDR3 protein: CAWSRGFQGTTYNEQFF. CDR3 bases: TGTGCCTGGAGCCGGGGGTTCCAGGGCACTACCTACAATGAGCAGTTCTTC.

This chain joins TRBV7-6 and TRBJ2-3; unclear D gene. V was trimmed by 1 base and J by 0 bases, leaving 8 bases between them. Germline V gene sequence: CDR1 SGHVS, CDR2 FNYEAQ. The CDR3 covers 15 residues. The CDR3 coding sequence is TGTGCCAGCAGCTTAGGGAGTTTCAGCACAGATACGCAGTATTTT. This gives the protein CASSLGSFSTDTQYF.

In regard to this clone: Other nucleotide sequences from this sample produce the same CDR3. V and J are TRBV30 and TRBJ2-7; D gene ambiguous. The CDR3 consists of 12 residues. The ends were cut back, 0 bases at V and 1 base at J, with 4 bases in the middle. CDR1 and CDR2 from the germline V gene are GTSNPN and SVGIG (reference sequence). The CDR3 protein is CAWSVPSYEQYF. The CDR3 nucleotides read TGTGCCTGGAGTGTTCCATCCTACGAGCAGTACTTC.

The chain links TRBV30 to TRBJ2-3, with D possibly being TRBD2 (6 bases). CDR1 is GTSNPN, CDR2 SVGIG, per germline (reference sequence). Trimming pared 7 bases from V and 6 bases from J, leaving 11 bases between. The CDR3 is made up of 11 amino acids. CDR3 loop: CAFAGRDTQYF. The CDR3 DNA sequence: TGTGCCTTCGCGGGAAGGGATACGCAGTATTTT.

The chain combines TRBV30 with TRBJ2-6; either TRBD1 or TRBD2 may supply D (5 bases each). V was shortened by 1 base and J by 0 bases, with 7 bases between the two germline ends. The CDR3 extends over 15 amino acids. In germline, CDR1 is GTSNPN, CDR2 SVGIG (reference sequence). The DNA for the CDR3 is TGTGCCTGGAGTGCCGGGACCTCTGGGGCCAACGTCCTGACTTTC. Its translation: CAWSAGTSGANVLTF.

This CDR3 is CAYGRAPSTDTQYF. CDR3 nucleotides: TGTGCCTATGGCAGAGCACCTAGCACAGATACGCAGTATTTT. The chain is built from TRBV30 and TRBJ2-3; no clear D. Between the trimmed V and J ends, which lost 7 bases and 0 bases, there was a span of 14 bases. Germline V CDR1 and CDR2: GTSNPN, SVGIG (reference sequence). This CDR3 contains 14 residues.

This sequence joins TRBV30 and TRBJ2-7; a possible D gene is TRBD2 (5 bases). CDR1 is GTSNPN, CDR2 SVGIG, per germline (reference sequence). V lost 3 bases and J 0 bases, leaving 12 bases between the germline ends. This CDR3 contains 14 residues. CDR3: CAWSDRADSYEQYF. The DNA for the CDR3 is TGTGCCTGGAGCGACCGAGCGGACTCCTACGAGCAGTACTTC.

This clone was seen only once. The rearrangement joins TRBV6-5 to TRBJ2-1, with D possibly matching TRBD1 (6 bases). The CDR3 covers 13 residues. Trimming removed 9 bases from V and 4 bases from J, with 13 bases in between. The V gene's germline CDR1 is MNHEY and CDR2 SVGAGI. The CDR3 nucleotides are TGTGCCAGTCGCCGGGACAATTACAATGAGCAGTTCTTC. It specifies CASRRDNYNEQFF.

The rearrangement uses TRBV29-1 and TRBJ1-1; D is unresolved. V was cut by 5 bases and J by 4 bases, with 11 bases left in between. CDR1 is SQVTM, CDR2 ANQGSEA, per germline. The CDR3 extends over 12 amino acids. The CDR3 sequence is CSVTPFGTEAFF. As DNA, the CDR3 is TGCAGCGTTACTCCGTTTGGCACTGAAGCTTTCTTT.

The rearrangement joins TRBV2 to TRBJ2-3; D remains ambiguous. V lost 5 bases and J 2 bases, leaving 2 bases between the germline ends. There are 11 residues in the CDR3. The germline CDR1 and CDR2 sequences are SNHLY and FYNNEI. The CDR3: CASSLTDTQYF. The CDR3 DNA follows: TGTGCCAGCAGTCTCACAGATACGCAGTATTTT.

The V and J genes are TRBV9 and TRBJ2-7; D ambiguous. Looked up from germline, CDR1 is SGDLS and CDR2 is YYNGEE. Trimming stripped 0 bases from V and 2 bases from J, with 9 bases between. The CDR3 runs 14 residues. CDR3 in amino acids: CASSVAQAPYEQYF. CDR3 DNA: TGTGCCAGCAGCGTAGCGCAGGCCCCCTACGAGCAGTACTTC.

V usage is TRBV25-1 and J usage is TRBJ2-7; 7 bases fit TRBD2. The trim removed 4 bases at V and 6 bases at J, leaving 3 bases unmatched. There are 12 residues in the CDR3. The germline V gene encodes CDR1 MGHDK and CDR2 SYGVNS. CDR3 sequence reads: CASSVGEGEQYF. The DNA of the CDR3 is TGTGCCAGCAGTGTAGGGGAGGGCGAGCAGTACTTC.

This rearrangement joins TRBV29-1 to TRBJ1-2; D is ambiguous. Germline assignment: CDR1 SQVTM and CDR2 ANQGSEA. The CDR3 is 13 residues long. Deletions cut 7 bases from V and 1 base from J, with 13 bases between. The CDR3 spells CSARPHSNYGYTF. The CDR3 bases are TGCAGCGCCCGGCCGCACAGTAACTATGGCTACACCTTC.

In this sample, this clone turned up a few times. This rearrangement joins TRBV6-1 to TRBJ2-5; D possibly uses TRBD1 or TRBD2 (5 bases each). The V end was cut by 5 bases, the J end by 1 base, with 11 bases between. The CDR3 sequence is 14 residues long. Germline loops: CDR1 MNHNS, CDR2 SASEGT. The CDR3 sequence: CASSLRDVQETQYF. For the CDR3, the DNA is TGTGCCAGCAGTCTCCGGGACGTCCAAGAGACCCAGTACTTC.

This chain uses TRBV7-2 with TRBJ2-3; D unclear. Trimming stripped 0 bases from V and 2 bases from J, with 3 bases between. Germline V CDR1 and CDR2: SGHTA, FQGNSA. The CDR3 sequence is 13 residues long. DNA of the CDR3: TGTGCCAGCAGCTTAGCCATCACAGATACGCAGTATTTT. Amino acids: CASSLAITDTQYF.

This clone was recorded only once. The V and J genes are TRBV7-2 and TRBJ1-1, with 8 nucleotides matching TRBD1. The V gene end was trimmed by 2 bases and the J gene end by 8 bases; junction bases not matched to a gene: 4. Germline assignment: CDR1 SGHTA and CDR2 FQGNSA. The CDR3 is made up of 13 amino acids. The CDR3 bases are TGTGCCAGCAGCTTAATTCGACAGGGGGAAGCTTTCTTT. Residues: CASSLIRQGEAFF. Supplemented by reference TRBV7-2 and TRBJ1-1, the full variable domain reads GAGVSQSPSNKVTEKGKDVELRCDPISGHTALYWYRQSLGQGLEFLIYFQGNSAPDKSGLPSDRFSAERTGGSVSTLTIQRTQQEDSAVYLCASSLIRQGEAFFGQGTRLTVV.

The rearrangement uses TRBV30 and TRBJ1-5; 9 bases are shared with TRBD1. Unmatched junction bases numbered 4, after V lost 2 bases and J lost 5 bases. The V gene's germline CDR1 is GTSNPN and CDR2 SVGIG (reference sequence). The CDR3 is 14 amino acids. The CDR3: CAWSPDRGYQPQHF. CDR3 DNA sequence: TGTGCCTGGAGTCCGGACAGGGGCTATCAGCCCCAGCATTTT.

The CDR3 bases are TGTGCCAGCAGCTCGCTAGCGGGTGACGAGCAGTACTTC. It codes for CASSSLAGDEQYF. The V call is TRBV7-2, the J call TRBJ2-7; 8 bases are shared with TRBD2. Germline V gene sequence: CDR1 SGHTA, CDR2 FQGNSA. The CDR3 runs to 13 residues. V lost 4 bases and J lost 5; bases outside the gene matches: 4. Full variable domain (outside the CDR3, taken from reference TRBV7-2 and TRBJ2-7): GAGVSQSPSNKVTEKGKDVELRCDPISGHTALYWYRQSLGQGLEFLIYFQGNSAPDKSGLPSDRFSAERTGGSVSTLTIQRTQQEDSAVYLCASSSLAGDEQYFGPGTRLTVT.

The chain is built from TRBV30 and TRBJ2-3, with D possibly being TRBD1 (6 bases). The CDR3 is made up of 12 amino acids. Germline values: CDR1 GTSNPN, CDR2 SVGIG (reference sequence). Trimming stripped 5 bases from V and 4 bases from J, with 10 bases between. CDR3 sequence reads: CAWARGPDTQYF. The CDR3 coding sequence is TGTGCCTGGGCCAGGGGACCAGATACGCAGTATTTT.

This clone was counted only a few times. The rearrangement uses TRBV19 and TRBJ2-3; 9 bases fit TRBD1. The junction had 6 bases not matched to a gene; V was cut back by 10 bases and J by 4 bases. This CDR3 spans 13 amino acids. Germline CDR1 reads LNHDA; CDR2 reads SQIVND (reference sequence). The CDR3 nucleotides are TGTGCCACACGGGGACAGGGATCAGATACGCAGTATTTT. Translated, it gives CATRGQGSDTQYF.